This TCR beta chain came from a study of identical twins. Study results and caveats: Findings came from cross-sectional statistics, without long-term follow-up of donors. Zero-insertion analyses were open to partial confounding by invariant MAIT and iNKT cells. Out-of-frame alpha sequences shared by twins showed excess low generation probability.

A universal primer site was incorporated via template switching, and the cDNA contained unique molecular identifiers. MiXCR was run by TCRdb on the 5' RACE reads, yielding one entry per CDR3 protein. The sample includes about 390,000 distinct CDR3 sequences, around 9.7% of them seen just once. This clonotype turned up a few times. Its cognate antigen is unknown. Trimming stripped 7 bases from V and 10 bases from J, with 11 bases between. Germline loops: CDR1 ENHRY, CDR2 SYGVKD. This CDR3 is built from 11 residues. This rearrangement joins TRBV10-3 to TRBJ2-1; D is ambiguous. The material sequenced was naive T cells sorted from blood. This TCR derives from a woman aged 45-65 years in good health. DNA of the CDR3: TGTGCCATCATGGCCCTTGGGGAGCAGTTCTTC. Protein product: CAIMALGEQFF.